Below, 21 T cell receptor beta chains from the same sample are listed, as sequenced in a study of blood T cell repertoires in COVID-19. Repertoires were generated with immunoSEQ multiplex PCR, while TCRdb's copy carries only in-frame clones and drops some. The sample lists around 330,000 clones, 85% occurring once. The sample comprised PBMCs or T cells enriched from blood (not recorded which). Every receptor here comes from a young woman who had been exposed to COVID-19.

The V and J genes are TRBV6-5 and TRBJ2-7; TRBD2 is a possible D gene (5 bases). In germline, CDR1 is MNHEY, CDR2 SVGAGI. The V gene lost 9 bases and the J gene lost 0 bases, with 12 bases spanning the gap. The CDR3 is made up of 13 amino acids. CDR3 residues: CASSDWHSYEQYF. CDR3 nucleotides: TGTGCCAGTTCGGACTGGCACTCCTACGAGCAGTACTTC.

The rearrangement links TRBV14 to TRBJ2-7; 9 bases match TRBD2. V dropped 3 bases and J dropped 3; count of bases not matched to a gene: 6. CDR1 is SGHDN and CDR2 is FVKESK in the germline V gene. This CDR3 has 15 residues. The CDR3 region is CASSHTRLAVYEQYF. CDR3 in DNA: TGTGCCAGCAGCCATACCCGACTAGCGGTCTACGAGCAGTACTTC. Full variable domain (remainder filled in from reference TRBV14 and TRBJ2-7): EAGVTQFPSHSVIEKGQTVTLRCDPISGHDNLYWYRRVMGKEIKFLLHFVKESKQDESGMPNNRFLAERTGGTYSTLKVQPAELEDSGVYFCASSHTRLAVYEQYFGPGTRLTVT.

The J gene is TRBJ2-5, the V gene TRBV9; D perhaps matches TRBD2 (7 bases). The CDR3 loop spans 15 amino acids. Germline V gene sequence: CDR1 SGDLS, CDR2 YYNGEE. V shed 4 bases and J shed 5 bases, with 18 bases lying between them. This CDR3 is CASSPSWGGLETQYF. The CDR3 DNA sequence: TGTGCCAGCAGCCCATCTTGGGGGGGGCTGGAGACCCAGTACTTC.

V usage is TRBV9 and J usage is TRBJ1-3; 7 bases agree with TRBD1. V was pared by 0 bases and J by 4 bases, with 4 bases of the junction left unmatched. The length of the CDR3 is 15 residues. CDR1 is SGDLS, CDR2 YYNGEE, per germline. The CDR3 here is CASSVDRGPGNTIYF. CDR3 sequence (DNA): TGTGCCAGCAGCGTAGACAGGGGACCGGGAAACACCATATATTTT. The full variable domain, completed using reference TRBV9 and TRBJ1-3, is DSGVTQTPKHLITATGQRVTLRCSPRSGDLSVYWYQQSLDQGLQFLIQYYNGEERAKGNILERFSAQQFPDLHSELNLSSLELGDSALYFCASSVDRGPGNTIYFGEGSWLTVV.

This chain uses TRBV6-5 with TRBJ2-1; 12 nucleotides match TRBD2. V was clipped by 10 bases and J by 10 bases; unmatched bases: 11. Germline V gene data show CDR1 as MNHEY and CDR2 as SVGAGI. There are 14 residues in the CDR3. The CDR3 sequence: CATSTSGRWAEQFF. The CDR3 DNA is TGTGCCACCTCCACTAGCGGGAGGTGGGCGGAGCAGTTCTTC.

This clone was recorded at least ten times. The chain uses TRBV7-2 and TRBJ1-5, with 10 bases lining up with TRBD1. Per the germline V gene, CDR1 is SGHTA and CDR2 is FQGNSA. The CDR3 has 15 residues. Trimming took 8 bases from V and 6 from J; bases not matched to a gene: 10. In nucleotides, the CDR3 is TGTGCCAGCGGCCCCGGGACAGGGGTCCTTCAGCCCCAGCATTTT. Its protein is CASGPGTGVLQPQHF.

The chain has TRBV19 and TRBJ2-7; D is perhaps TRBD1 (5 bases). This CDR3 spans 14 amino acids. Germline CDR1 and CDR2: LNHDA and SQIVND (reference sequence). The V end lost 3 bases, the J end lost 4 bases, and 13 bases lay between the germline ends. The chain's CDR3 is CASSIAPGLYEQYF. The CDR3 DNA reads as TGTGCCAGTAGTATCGCTCCAGGGTTATACGAGCAGTACTTC. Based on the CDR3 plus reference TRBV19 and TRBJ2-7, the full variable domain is DGGITQSPKYLFRKEGQNVTLSCEQNLNHDAMYWYRQDPGQGLRLIYYSQIVNDFQKGDIAEGYSVSREKKESFPLTVTSAQKNPTAFYLCASSIAPGLYEQYFGPGTRLTVT.

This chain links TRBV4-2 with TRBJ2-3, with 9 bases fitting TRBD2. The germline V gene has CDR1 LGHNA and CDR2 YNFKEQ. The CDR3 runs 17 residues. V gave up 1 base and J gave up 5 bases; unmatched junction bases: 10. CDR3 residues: CASSQVLAGGREDTQYF. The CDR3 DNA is TGTGCCAGCAGCCAAGTACTAGCGGGTGGGAGGGAAGATACGCAGTATTTT.

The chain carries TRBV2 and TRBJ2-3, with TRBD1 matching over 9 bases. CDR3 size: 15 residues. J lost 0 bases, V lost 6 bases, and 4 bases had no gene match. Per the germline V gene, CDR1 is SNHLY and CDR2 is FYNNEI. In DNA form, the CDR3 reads TGTGCCAGCAGGTTGGACAGGGGTAGCACAGATACGCAGTATTTT. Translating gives CASRLDRGSTDTQYF. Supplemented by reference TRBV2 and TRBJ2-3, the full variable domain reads EPEVTQTPSHQVTQMGQEVILRCVPISNHLYFYWYRQILGQKVEFLVSFYNNEISEKSEIFDDQFSVERPDGSNFTLKIRSTKLEDSAMYFCASRLDRGSTDTQYFGPGTRLTVL.

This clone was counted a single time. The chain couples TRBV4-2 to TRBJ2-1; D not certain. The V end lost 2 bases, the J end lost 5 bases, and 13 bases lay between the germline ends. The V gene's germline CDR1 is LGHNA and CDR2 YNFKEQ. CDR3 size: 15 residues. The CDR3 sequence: CASSQKVAENNEQFF. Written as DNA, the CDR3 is TGTGCCAGCAGCCAAAAGGTGGCGGAGAACAATGAGCAGTTCTTC.

The CDR3 is CASSLVGRNTIYF. The CDR3 DNA sequence: TGTGCCAGCAGTTTGGTCGGGAGAAACACCATATATTTT. The chain uses TRBV12-3 or TRBV12-4 and TRBJ1-3; unclear D gene. Trimming left V 3 bases short and J 5 bases short, with 8 bases between. There are 13 residues in the CDR3.

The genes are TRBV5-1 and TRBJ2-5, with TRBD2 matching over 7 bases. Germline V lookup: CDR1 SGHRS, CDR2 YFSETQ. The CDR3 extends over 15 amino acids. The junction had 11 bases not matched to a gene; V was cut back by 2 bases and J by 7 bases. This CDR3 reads CASSFAGRERSTQYF. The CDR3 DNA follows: TGCGCCAGCAGCTTTGCGGGGCGGGAGAGGTCGACCCAGTACTTC.

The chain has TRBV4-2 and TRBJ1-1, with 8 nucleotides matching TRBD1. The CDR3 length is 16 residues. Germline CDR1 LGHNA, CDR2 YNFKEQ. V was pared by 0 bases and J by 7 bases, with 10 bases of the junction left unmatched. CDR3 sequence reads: CASSQDFQGALSEAFF. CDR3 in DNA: TGTGCCAGCAGCCAAGATTTTCAGGGGGCGTTAAGTGAAGCTTTCTTT.

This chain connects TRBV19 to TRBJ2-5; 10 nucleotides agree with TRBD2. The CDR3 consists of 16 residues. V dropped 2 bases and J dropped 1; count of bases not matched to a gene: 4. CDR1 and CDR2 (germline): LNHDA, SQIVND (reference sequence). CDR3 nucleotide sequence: TGTGCCAGTAGTATACGTTGGACTAGCGGCCAAGAGACCCAGTACTTC. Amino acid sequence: CASSIRWTSGQETQYF.

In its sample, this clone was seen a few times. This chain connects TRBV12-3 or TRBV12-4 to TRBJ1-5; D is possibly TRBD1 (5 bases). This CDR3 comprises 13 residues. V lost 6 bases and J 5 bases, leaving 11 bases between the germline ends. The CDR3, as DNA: TGTGCCAGCAGCAAAACCAGGGATCAGCCCCAGCATTTT. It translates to CASSKTRDQPQHF.

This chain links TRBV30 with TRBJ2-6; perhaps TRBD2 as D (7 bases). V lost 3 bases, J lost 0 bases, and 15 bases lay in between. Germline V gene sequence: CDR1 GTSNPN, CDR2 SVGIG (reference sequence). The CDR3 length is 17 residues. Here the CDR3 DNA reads TGTGCCTGGAGCCCGATGGGGGGGCCCTCTGGGGCCAACGTCCTGACTTTC. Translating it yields CAWSPMGGPSGANVLTF. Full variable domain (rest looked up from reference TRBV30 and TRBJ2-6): SQTIHQWPATLVQPVGSPLSLECTVEGTSNPNLYWYRQAAGRGLQLLFYSVGIGQISSEVPQNLSASRPQDRQFILSSKKLLLSDSGFYLCAWSPMGGPSGANVLTFGAGSRLTVL.

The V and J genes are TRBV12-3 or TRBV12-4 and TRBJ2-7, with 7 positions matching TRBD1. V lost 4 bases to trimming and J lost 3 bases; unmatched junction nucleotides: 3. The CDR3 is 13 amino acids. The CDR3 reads CASSSGQVYEQYF. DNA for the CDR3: TGTGCCAGCAGTTCTGGACAGGTCTACGAGCAGTACTTC.

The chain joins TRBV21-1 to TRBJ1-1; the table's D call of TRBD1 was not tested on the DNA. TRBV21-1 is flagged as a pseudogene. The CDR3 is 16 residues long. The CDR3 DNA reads TGTGCCAGCAGCACCTACGACAGGGATAGGAACACTGAAGCTTTCTTT. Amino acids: CASSTYDRDRNTEAFF.

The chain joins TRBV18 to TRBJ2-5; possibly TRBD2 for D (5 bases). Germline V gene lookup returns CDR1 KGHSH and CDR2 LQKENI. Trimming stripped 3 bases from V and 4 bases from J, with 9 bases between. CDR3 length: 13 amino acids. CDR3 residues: CASSPTAGETQYF. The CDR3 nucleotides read TGTGCCAGCTCACCCACGGCGGGAGAGACCCAGTACTTC.

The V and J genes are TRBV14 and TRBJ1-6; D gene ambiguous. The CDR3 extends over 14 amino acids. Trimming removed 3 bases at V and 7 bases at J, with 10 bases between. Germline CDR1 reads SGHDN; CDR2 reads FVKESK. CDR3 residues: CASSQDRGNSPLHF. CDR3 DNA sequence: TGTGCCAGCAGCCAGGATCGAGGGAATTCACCCCTCCACTTT. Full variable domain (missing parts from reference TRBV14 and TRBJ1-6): EAGVTQFPSHSVIEKGQTVTLRCDPISGHDNLYWYRRVMGKEIKFLLHFVKESKQDESGMPNNRFLAERTGGTYSTLKVQPAELEDSGVYFCASSQDRGNSPLHFGNGTRLTVT.

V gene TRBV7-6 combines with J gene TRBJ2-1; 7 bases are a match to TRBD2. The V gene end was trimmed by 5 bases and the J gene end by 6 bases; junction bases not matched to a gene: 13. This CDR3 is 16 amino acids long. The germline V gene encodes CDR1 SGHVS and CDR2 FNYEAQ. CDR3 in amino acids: CASSPNSGRPVNEQFF. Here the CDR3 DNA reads TGTGCCAGCAGCCCAAATAGCGGGCGACCGGTCAATGAGCAGTTCTTC.